The clone carrying this T cell receptor (beta chain) was observed many times. Its antigen is unidentified. This entry comes from a study of T-cell reconstitution after alpha-beta-depleted transplantation in children. A library of TCRbeta sequences, prepared with unique molecular identifiers, was generated. TCRdb reprocessed the PCR reads with MiXCR, giving one entry per CDR3 protein. Of around 500,000 distinct CDR3 sequences listed, more than 20% were seen once; the top ten hold roughly an eighth. The CDR3 contains 15 residues. The V end lost 1 base, the J end lost 5 bases, and 11 bases lay between the germline ends. The germline V gene has CDR1 MGHRA and CDR2 YSYEKL. Study conclusions and caveats: Reportedly, roughly two months post-transplant, alpha-beta T cells arose from several hundred expanded graft clones. Newly made T cells mostly supplied T-cell counts and diversity one year after transplant. Some patients showed high day-60 TCRbeta diversity, which derived from surviving recipient T cells and thymic progenitors.

Sample: PBMCs, mostly from graft donor cells, taken 360 days after TCRalphabeta/CD19-depleted stem cell transplant. The receptor comes from a boy less than two years old who had a stem cell transplant for acute myeloid leukemia, so the T cells may come from the graft donor. This chain joins TRBV4-1 and TRBJ2-2, with D possibly matching TRBD1 (5 bases). The CDR3 region has the DNA TGCGCCAGCAGCCAAGTGTGGGGCAGTACCGGGGAGCTGTTTTTT. Its protein product is CASSQVWGSTGELFF.